This T cell receptor beta chain was captured by sequencing in a study of control samples from healthy donors and cancer patients. This clone was seen only once. Generated by immunoSEQ multiplex PCR, the TCRdb table keeps only in-frame clones and is missing some. The repertoire holds approximately 150,000 clones, with 85% to 90% as singletons. Germline CDR1 is MGHRA and CDR2 is YSYEKL. V was shortened by 6 bases and J by 6 bases, with 14 bases between the two germline ends. CDR3 length: 13 residues. The specimen sequenced was PBMCs. The chain has TRBV4-1 and TRBJ1-2, with D possibly matching TRBD1 (5 bases). The TCR sequence derives from a man aged 50 to 60 with head and neck cancer. CDR3 bases: TGCGCCAGCAGTCGTTTAGGGGTAGATGGCTACACCTTC. Translation: CASSRLGVDGYTF.